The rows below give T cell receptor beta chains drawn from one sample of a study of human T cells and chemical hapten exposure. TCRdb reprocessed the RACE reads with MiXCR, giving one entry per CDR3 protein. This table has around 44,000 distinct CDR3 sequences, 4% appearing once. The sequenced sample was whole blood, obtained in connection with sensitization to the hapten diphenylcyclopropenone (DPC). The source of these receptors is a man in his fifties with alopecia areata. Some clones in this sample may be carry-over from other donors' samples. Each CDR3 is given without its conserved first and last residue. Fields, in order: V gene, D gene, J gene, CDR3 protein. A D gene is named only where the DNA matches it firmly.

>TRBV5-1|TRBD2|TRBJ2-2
ASSQGLVGTGELF
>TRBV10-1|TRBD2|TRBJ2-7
ASSESGLANEQY
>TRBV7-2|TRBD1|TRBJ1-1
ASSWTGGFEAF
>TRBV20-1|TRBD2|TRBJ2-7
SANLAGFYEQY
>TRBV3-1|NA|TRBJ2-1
ASNPSNWEYEQF
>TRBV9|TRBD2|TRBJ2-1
ASSGTSGSSYNEQF
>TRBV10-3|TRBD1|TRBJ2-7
AVRTGVEQY
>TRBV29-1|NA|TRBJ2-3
SVLGSGTDTQY
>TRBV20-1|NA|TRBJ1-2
SASKDRGYT
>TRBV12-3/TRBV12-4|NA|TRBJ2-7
ASSLGLARHEQY
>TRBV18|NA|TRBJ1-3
ASSGSSGNTIY
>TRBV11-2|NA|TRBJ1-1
ASSLERSGAPEAF
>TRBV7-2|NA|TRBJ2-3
ASSKDYLSTDTQY
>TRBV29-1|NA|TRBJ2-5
SVEVAGIETQY
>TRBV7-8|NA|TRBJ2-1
ASSPLVNEQF
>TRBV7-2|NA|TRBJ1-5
ASSLEVGDQPQH
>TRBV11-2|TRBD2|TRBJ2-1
ASSARLLAGGSYNEQF
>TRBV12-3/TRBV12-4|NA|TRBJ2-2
ASRAALANTGELF
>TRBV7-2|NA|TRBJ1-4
ASSSNPGNEKLF
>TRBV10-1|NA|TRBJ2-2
ASSGLWPGELF
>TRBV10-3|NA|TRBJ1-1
ATRGGQYTEAF
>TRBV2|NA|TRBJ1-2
ASSGNGFYGYT
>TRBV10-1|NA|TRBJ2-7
ASSSIPYEQY
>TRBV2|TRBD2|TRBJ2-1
ASSERGSGRQF
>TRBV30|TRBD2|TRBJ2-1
AWRTSGSRGEQF
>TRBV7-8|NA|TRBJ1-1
ASSSFPLGPPMNTEAF
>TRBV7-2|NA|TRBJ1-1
ASSLSGRLNTEAF
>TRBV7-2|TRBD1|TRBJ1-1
ASSLEGQGQTEAF
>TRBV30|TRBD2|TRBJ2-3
AWSVSWASGSPDTQY
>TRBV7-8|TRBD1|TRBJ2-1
ASSFGQADYNEQF
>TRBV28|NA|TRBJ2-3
ASSRADHTDTQY
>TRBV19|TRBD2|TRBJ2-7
ASSSGGYEQY
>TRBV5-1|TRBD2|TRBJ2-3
ASSWARLAGRYNTDTQY
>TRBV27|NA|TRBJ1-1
ASSSGGGLADEAF
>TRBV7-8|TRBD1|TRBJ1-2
ASSSGQGLPYT
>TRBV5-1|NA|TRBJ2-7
ASSLGKDNEQY
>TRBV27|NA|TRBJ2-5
ASKGNPETQY
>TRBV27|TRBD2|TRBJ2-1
ASSFLIGSGSSNEQF
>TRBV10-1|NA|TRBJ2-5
ASSESGGGETQY
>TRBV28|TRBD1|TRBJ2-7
ASPPNRGVRGEQY
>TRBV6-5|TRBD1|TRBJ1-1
ASSGGQGGAF
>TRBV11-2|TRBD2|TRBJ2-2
ASSLQAGANTGELF
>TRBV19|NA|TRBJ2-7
ASVRPTNYEQY
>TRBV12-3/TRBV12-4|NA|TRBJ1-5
ASSPTGGVGSNQPQH
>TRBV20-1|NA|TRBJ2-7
SAGLSYEQY
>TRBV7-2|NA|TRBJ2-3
ASSLQLTDTQY
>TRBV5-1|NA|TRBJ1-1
ASSLVGGNTEAF
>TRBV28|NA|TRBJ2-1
ASSLGNYNEQF
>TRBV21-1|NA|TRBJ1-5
ASSKGQGNQPQH